This entry lists 26 T cell receptor beta chains sequenced from one sample in a study of T cells in Graves' hyperthyroidism and ophthalmopathy. TCR beta CDR3 regions were amplified from RNA. First-round RT-PCR with HTBI primers amplified the TCR CDR3 region. One entry per CDR3 protein, called by TCRdb with MiXCR from the multiplex PCR reads. This sample yields fewer than 850,000 distinct CDR3 sequences, of which 17% are seen a single time; 15% to 17% belongs to the top ten. The sample was blood. These receptors were obtained from a man aged 45-60 years with Graves' hyperthyroidism.

This clonotype was detected only a few times. The rearrangement uses TRBV3-1 and TRBJ2-7; 7 positions agree with TRBD2. Germline CDR1 reads LGHDT; CDR2 reads YNNKEL (reference sequence). CDR3 length: 15 amino acids. Trimming removed 5 bases from V and 6 bases from J; junction bases left unmatched: 13. CDR3 bases: TGTGCCAGCAGCGACCCTTCTAGCGGCCACTTCGAGCAGTACTTC. This gives the protein CASSDPSSGHFEQYF.

The V and J genes are TRBV20-1 and TRBJ2-7; the D is unclear. The CDR3 sequence is 14 residues long. The germline V gene encodes CDR1 DFQATT and CDR2 SNEGSKA (reference sequence). V lost 3 bases to trimming and J lost 4 bases, with 16 bases between them. CDR3 nucleotides: TGCAGTGCTAGCATTAGGCAAGGATCTTACGAGCAGTACTTC. This gives the protein CSASIRQGSYEQYF.

This clonotype was seen repeatedly, ten times or more. V is TRBV2 and J is TRBJ1-4, with a tentative D call TRBD1 (5 bases). CDR1 is SNHLY, CDR2 FYNNEI, per germline. Trimming shortened V by 7 bases and J by 5 bases, and 11 bases separated the two germline ends. The CDR3 consists of 13 residues. This CDR3 reads CASKRGLNEKLFF. CDR3 sequence (DNA): TGTGCCAGCAAAAGGGGACTGAATGAAAAACTGTTTTTT.

The V call is TRBV30, the J call TRBJ2-3; TRBD2 might be the D (5 bases). This CDR3 comprises 14 residues. Per germline, CDR1 GTSNPN and CDR2 SVGIG (reference sequence). The V end was cut by 0 bases, the J end by 6 bases, with 13 bases between. The CDR3 loop is CAWSVLGAGDTQYF. CDR3 bases: TGTGCCTGGAGTGTACTGGGAGCCGGGGATACGCAGTATTTT.

This clonotype was seen a few times. The junction departs from germline at one end; a sequencing error may be responsible. The CDR3: CANSLRNSNEQFF. CDR3 DNA: TGTGCCAACAGCCTAAGAAACAGCAATGAGCAGTTCTTC. The chain employs TRBV9 and TRBJ2-1; D uncertain. The CDR3 extends over 13 amino acids. CDR1 and CDR2 (germline): SGDLS, YYNGEE.

This clonotype was detected ten times or more. The J gene is TRBJ2-5, the V gene TRBV7-9; 9 nucleotides line up with TRBD1. Unmatched junction bases numbered 0, after V lost 1 base and J lost 3 bases. The germline gives CDR1 SEHNR, CDR2 FQNEAQ (reference sequence). This CDR3 is built from 14 residues. CDR3 amino acids: CASSLGTGEETQYF. The CDR3 DNA reads TGTGCCAGCAGCTTAGGGACAGGGGAAGAGACCCAGTACTTC.

The V gene is TRBV20-1, the J gene TRBJ2-1, with no clear D. The CDR3 runs to 12 residues. Germline loops: CDR1 DFQATT, CDR2 SNEGSKA (reference sequence). V gave up 3 bases and J gave up 10 bases, with 13 bases separating them. The DNA for the CDR3 is TGCAGTGCTAGCCCCCTAGGACGGGAGCAGTTCTTC. The encoded protein is CSASPLGREQFF.

The table lists this clonotype with a few counts. The chain combines TRBV6-2 or TRBV6-3 with TRBJ2-2; D is ambiguous. The CDR3 is 13 residues long. The ends were cut back, 6 bases at V and 7 bases at J, with 12 bases in the middle. CDR1 and CDR2 from the germline V gene are MNHEY and SVGEGT. The CDR3 loop is CASSHSPRGELFF. In DNA, the CDR3 is TGTGCCAGCAGCCACTCACCCCGCGGGGAGCTGTTTTTT.

This clonotype came up many times. CDR3 sequence: CASSSVANPRARNTEAFF. In DNA, the CDR3 is TGTGCCAGCAGTTCAGTCGCGAACCCTAGGGCCCGGAACACTGAAGCTTTCTTT. J is TRBJ1-1 and V is TRBV12-3 or TRBV12-4; D ambiguous. Trimming took off 4 bases at V and 1 base at J, with 22 bases between the two ends. CDR3 length: 18 amino acids.

This chain links TRBV6-1 with TRBJ2-2, with 9 bases identical to TRBD1. Trimming took 6 bases from V and 4 from J; bases not matched to a gene: 6. Germline V gene sequence: CDR1 MNHNS, CDR2 SASEGT. The CDR3 consists of 15 residues. The chain's CDR3 is CASSAGQGFTGELFF. CDR3 nucleotide sequence: TGTGCCAGCAGCGCCGGACAGGGGTTCACCGGGGAGCTGTTTTTT.

The rearrangement joins TRBV20-1 to TRBJ1-5; D is uncertain. The V end was cut by 5 bases, the J end by 7 bases, with 12 bases between. The CDR3 has 12 amino acids. Germline values: CDR1 DFQATT, CDR2 SNEGSKA (reference sequence). The CDR3 sequence is CSARRRKQPQHF. The CDR3 bases are TGCAGTGCTCGAAGGAGGAAGCAGCCCCAGCATTTT.

The table lists this clonotype with many counts. The chain combines TRBV27 with TRBJ2-7; 14 bases align to TRBD2. The V gene's germline CDR1 is MNHEY and CDR2 SMNVEV (reference sequence). The CDR3 runs 15 residues. V shed 5 bases and J 6 bases; nucleotides not matched to a gene: 6. The chain's CDR3 is CASSRGLAGAIEQYF. The CDR3 DNA is TGTGCCAGCAGTCGGGGACTAGCGGGAGCGATCGAGCAGTACTTC.

This clonotype was recorded many times. The V gene is TRBV30, the J gene TRBJ2-1; D is undetermined. The V gene's germline CDR1 is GTSNPN and CDR2 SVGIG (reference sequence). The CDR3 consists of 12 residues. The V gene lost 0 bases and the J gene lost 6 bases, with 6 bases spanning the gap. The CDR3 loop reads CAWSVNVNEQFF. The CDR3 DNA reads TGTGCCTGGAGTGTAAACGTCAATGAGCAGTTCTTC.

The V gene is TRBV5-1, the J gene TRBJ2-7, with 7 positions matching TRBD2. CDR1 is SGHRS, CDR2 YFSETQ, per germline. CDR3 length equals 14 residues. Trimming cost V 6 bases and J 7 bases; bases outside gene matches: 13. The CDR3 sequence is CASTRGAGVPEQYF. CDR3 nucleotide sequence: TGCGCCAGCACCCGAGGGGCGGGAGTCCCAGAGCAGTACTTC.

This chain uses TRBV6-9 with TRBJ2-1; D is perhaps TRBD1 (6 bases). The germline CDR1 and CDR2 sequences are MNHGY and SVAAGI. V was shortened by 3 bases and J by 2 bases, with 14 bases between the two germline ends. The CDR3 length is 16 residues. CDR3 sequence: CASSYLAGAAYNEQFF. CDR3 nucleotides: TGTGCCAGCAGTTACTTGGCAGGGGCGGCCTACAATGAGCAGTTCTTC.

This clonotype came up many times. The rearrangement links TRBV11-3 to TRBJ2-3; TRBD2 is a possible D gene (5 bases). This CDR3 has 14 amino acids. Germline-derived CDR1 and CDR2 are SGHNT and YENEEA. Trimming removed 5 bases at V and 5 bases at J, with 14 bases between. This CDR3 reads CASSTLAGEDTQYF. In DNA form, the CDR3 reads TGTGCCAGCAGCACCCTGGCGGGCGAAGATACGCAGTATTTT.

The J gene is TRBJ1-1, the V gene TRBV19; 9 bases are shared with TRBD1. The V gene end was trimmed by 7 bases and the J gene end by 6 bases; junction bases not matched to a gene: 9. The CDR3 spans 14 residues. Germline V CDR1 and CDR2: LNHDA, SQIVND (reference sequence). CDR3 nucleotide sequence: TGTGCCAGTACGGAGACAGGGGGATTACCTGAAGCTTTCTTT. Protein sequence: CASTETGGLPEAFF.

The chain recombines TRBV25-1 with TRBJ2-5; either TRBD1 or TRBD2 may supply D (5 bases each). Germline V lookup: CDR1 MGHDK, CDR2 SYGVNS. CDR3 size: 14 residues. Trimming removed 8 bases from V and 1 base from J, with 14 bases in between. The CDR3 reads CASGYSGLQETQYF. DNA of the CDR3: TGTGCCAGCGGATACTCGGGGCTCCAAGAGACCCAGTACTTC.

This clonotype was observed many times. The chain couples TRBV18 to TRBJ2-7, with D perhaps TRBD2 (6 bases). With 3 bases removed from V and 0 bases from J, the gap between germline ends came to 12 bases. The CDR3 has 15 amino acids. Germline loops: CDR1 KGHSH, CDR2 LQKENI. The CDR3 reads CASSPGGFFSYEQYF. In nucleotides, the CDR3 is TGTGCCAGCTCACCTGGGGGGTTTTTCTCCTACGAGCAGTACTTC.

This clonotype has at least ten counts. V gene TRBV6-5 combines with J gene TRBJ2-7; no reliable D call. Trimming shortened V by 2 bases and J by 4 bases, and 12 bases separated the two germline ends. Germline V gene lookup returns CDR1 MNHEY and CDR2 SVGAGI. There are 14 residues in the CDR3. DNA of the CDR3: TGTGCCAGCAGTTACGCCGGGCCAAAATACGAGCAGTACTTC. Translated: CASSYAGPKYEQYF.

The rearrangement links TRBV12-3 or TRBV12-4 to TRBJ2-1; 7 nucleotides align to TRBD1. Trimming removed 8 bases from V and 5 bases from J; junction bases left unmatched: 6. The CDR3 consists of 13 residues. The CDR3 DNA reads TGTGCCAGCCGGAACACAGGGGACAATGAGCAGTTCTTC. Translated, it gives CASRNTGDNEQFF.

The CDR3 protein is CASSGSRDRRTDTQYF. The CDR3 DNA is TGTGCCAGCAGTGGCAGCCGGGACCGACGCACAGATACGCAGTATTTT. The gene calls are TRBV28 and TRBJ2-3; D is tentatively TRBD1 or TRBD2 (5 bases each). Trimming shortened V by 5 bases and J by 1 base, and 16 bases separated the two germline ends. The CDR3 consists of 16 residues. Germline V lookup: CDR1 MDHEN, CDR2 SYDVKM. The variable domain in full, with the rest retrieved from reference TRBV28 and TRBJ2-3, is DVKVTQSSRYLVKRTGEKVFLECVQDMDHENMFWYRQDPGLGLRLIYFSYDVKMKEKGDIPEGYSVSREKKERFSLILESASTNQTSMYLCASSGSRDRRTDTQYFGPGTRLTVL.

The rearrangement joins TRBV11-3 to TRBJ2-1, with 16 bases that match TRBD2. The CDR3 spans 17 residues. CDR1 and CDR2 from the germline V gene are SGHNT and YENEEA. The trim removed 1 base at V and 8 bases at J, leaving 5 bases unmatched. CDR3 sequence: CASSLGIGTSGRDEQFF. The CDR3 DNA follows: TGTGCCAGCAGCTTAGGAATCGGGACTAGCGGGAGGGATGAGCAGTTCTTC.

CDR3 bases: TGTGCCAGCAGTTCCACCTCCGGGACCCAGTCTCGCGAGCAGTACTTC. It is translated as CASSSTSGTQSREQYF. The chain has TRBV12-3 or TRBV12-4 and TRBJ2-7; D may be TRBD1 or TRBD2 (5 bases each). Trimming took off 4 bases at V and 6 bases at J, with 22 bases between the two ends. The CDR3 has 16 amino acids.

This clonotype has a count of ten or more. The chain recombines TRBV2 with TRBJ2-5, with TRBD1 matching over 10 bases. Germline CDR1 and CDR2: SNHLY and FYNNEI. The V segment lost 1 base and the J segment 7 bases; nucleotides outside the gene matches: 9. This CDR3 comprises 16 residues. DNA for the CDR3: TGTGCCAGCAGTGAAGGGGTGGGGACAGGGGCTCGGACCCAGTACTTC. It is translated as CASSEGVGTGARTQYF.

This clonotype came up many times. The rearrangement joins TRBV7-9 to TRBJ2-2; 8 positions agree with TRBD1. The CDR3 is 14 amino acids. J was trimmed by 5 bases and V by 5 bases; bases with no gene match: 4. Germline CDR1 SEHNR, CDR2 FQNEAQ (reference sequence). The DNA of the CDR3 is TGTGCCAGCAGCCAGGGGGCGAGGACCGGGGAGCTGTTTTTT. As protein: CASSQGARTGELFF.